This note documents a single T cell receptor (beta chain) sequence. Each sample came from a Caucasian adult donor living in Nashville, Tennessee. Ten immunoSEQ deep assay plates were used to sequence unsorted PBMC DNA. The table came from immunoSEQ multiplex PCR; TCRdb's copy has only in-frame clones and leaves some out. The sample has approximately 500,000 clones; over 75% are singletons. These data come from a study of shared clonotypes between healthy human individuals. Germline V gene data show CDR1 as MGHDK and CDR2 as SYGVNS. V gave up 3 bases and J gave up 4 bases, with 18 bases separating them. The CDR3 has 16 amino acids.

V usage is TRBV25-1 and J usage is TRBJ1-1; possibly TRBD1 for D (5 bases). Material: PBMCs. This clonotype was sampled from a woman in her thirties or forties in good health. Some clones in this sample may be carry-over from other donors' samples. In DNA form, the CDR3 reads TGTGCCAGCAGTGATGTGTTTGGGACGGGGGGCACTGAAGCTTTCTTT. It yields the protein CASSDVFGTGGTEAFF.